This is a list of T cell receptor beta chains from one sample in a study of T cell changes during pregnancy in multiple sclerosis. Some clones are missing from TCRdb's copy, which holds only in-frame ones; the method was immunoSEQ multiplex PCR. The sample has some 47,000 clones, roughly 95% seen once; the top ten hold 0.85% to 1%. This specimen consisted of peripheral blood, obtained in the second trimester of pregnancy. The origin of the receptors is a female donor with multiple sclerosis, enrolled in a pregnancy study. Each CDR3 is given with its conserved first and last residue. The D gene is left open where the match is weak. Size is stated for part of the rows, as once, few or many counts, or as a class when the clone is expanded.

>NA|NA|TRBJ1-1|TRBV11-2
TGTGCCAGCAGCTCCGGGGGGAGCACTGAAGCTTTCTTT
CASSSGGSTEAFF
>once|TRBD1|TRBJ1-2|TRBV7-8
TGTGCCAGCAGTTCAAACAGGGGGGCTAACTATGGCTACACCTTC
CASSSNRGANYGYTF
>NA|TRBD1|TRBJ1-2|TRBV6-6
TGTGCCAGCAGTTGGGACAGGGTAGAAGGCTACACCTTC
CASSWDRVEGYTF
>NA|NA|TRBJ2-7|TRBV7-2
TGTGCCAGCAGCTTAGAACCGGTCTACGAGCAGTACTTC
CASSLEPVYEQYF
>NA|TRBD2|TRBJ2-2|TRBV2
TGTGCCAGCAGTGAAGTGTACGGGGGGTTATCCGGGGAGCTGTTTTTT
CASSEVYGGLSGELFF
>NA|NA|TRBJ2-2|TRBV11-2
TGTGCCAGCAGCTTCAGGGTTGCGAACACCGGGGAGCTGTTTTTT
CASSFRVANTGELFF
>NA|TRBD2|TRBJ2-1|TRBV30
TGTGCCTGGAGTGTATCTAGCGGGAGGGCCCATGAGCAGTTCTTC
CAWSVSSGRAHEQFF
>NA|TRBD1|TRBJ1-1|TRBV5-1
TGCGCCAGCAGCCGGGACAGGGGTGTCACTGAAGCTTTCTTT
CASSRDRGVTEAFF
>NA|NA|TRBJ2-7|TRBV27
TGTGCCAGCAGTTTCACGGGAGCCGAGCAGTACTTC
CASSFTGAEQYF
>NA|NA|TRBJ2-7|TRBV29-1
TGCAGCGTTGTTCTCGGGAGTTGGTACGAGCAGTACTTC
CSVVLGSWYEQYF
>NA|TRBD2|TRBJ2-7|TRBV14
TGTGCCAGCAGCCCAAGGGCGGGGGGGTCCCACGAGCAGTACTTC
CASSPRAGGSHEQYF
>NA|TRBD1|TRBJ2-7|TRBV6-5
TGTGCCAGCAGCCCCGGGACAGGGCAGTACGAGCAGTACTTC
CASSPGTGQYEQYF
>NA|NA|TRBJ2-3|TRBV21-1
TGTGCCAGCAGCAAAGCAGGGACAGGGGGCGCCGGGACAGATACGCAGTATTTT
CASSKAGTGGAGTDTQYF
>NA|NA|TRBJ1-2|TRBV6-5
TGTGCCAGCAGTTCAGACAGGCTTTATGGCTACACCTTC
CASSSDRLYGYTF
>NA|NA|TRBJ2-1|TRBV7-8
TGTGCCAGCAGCTCTCCTGGGGGGTCCTACAATGAGCAGTTCTTC
CASSSPGGSYNEQFF
>NA|TRBD1|TRBJ2-7|TRBV28
TGTGCCAGCAGTTTTGTCAGGACAGGGTTGATCTACGAGCAGTACTTC
CASSFVRTGLIYEQYF
>NA|NA|TRBJ1-1|TRBV7-9
TGTGCCAGCAGCTTACGGACAGCCTCCACTGAAGCTTTCTTT
CASSLRTASTEAFF
>NA|NA|TRBJ2-1|TRBV5-8
TGTGCCAGCAGCCTTACTAATCAAGCCTACAATGAGCAGTTCTTC
CASSLTNQAYNEQFF
>NA|TRBD1|TRBJ2-5|TRBV19
TGTGCCAGTTCCCGACAGGGGAAGGTAGAGACCCAGTACTTC
CASSRQGKVETQYF
>NA|NA|TRBJ1-1|TRBV7-9
TGTGCCAGCAGCTTAATAGGGGAAGGTATTAGGAACACTGAAGCTTTCTTT
CASSLIGEGIRNTEAFF
>NA|TRBD2|TRBJ2-1|TRBV27
TGTGCCAGCTACACTAGCGGGGTTATCTCCTACAATGAGCAGTTCTTC
CASYTSGVISYNEQFF
>NA|TRBD2|TRBJ2-1|TRBV30
TGTGCCTGGAACTCTGGGGGAGGGCCTGACAATGAGCAGTTCTTC
CAWNSGGGPDNEQFF
>NA|NA|TRBJ1-5|TRBV29-1
TGCAGCGTTGTTTCTGGGGGAGGAGGTCAGCCCCAGCATTTT
CSVVSGGGGQPQHF
>NA|TRBD2|TRBJ2-7|TRBV27
TGTGCCAGCAGTTGGAGGGAGGGCTCTGTCGAGCAGTACTTC
CASSWREGSVEQYF
>NA|NA|TRBJ1-1|TRBV5-1
TGCGCCAGCAGCTTGGGGGGACAGAACACTGAAGCTTTCTTT
CASSLGGQNTEAFF
>NA|TRBD1|TRBJ1-1|TRBV6-5
TGTGCCAGCAGTTCCAATGGACAGGGATGGACTGAAGCTTTCTTT
CASSSNGQGWTEAFF
>NA|NA|TRBJ2-1|TRBV11-2
TGTGCCAGCAGCTTATCCGGGACTGTGGTCTACAATGAGCAGTTCTTC
CASSLSGTVVYNEQFF
>NA|NA|TRBJ2-7|TRBV19
TGTGCCAGTAGTTTATCAGGCCCTATCACGGACGAGCAGTACTTC
CASSLSGPITDEQYF
>NA|NA|TRBJ2-2|TRBV10-3
TGTGCCATCAGTGATAGATGGGGGGAGGCTAGCAACACCGGGGAGCTGTTTTTT
CAISDRWGEASNTGELFF
>NA|NA|TRBJ2-1|TRBV27
TGTGCCAGCAGTTTGCAGCGGGCCTACAATGAGCAGTTCTTC
CASSLQRAYNEQFF
>NA|TRBD2|TRBJ2-1|TRBV28
TGTGCCAGCAGTTTATTCGGCTTGGGGGAGGGCCGGGGTGAGCAGTTCTTC
CASSLFGLGEGRGEQFF
>NA|NA|TRBJ1-3|TRBV30
TGTGCCTGGAGAAGAGGGGGTAGTGGAAACACCATATATTTT
CAWRRGGSGNTIYF
>NA|TRBD2|TRBJ2-7|TRBV18
TGTGCCAGCTCACCACAAAAGGCGGGAGTATTCTACGAGCAGTACTTC
CASSPQKAGVFYEQYF
>NA|TRBD2|TRBJ2-7|TRBV6-1
TGTGCCAGCAGTGAAGATGGTAGCGGGGCTTTTTACGAGCAGTACTTC
CASSEDGSGAFYEQYF
>NA|NA|TRBJ2-7|TRBV7-3
TGTGCCAGCAGCTTAACAGGCCGAGGGGAGCAGTACTTC
CASSLTGRGEQYF
>NA|TRBD2|TRBJ2-3|TRBV7-9
TGTGCCAGCAGCCCTAGCGGGTCTAGCACAGATACGCAGTATTTT
CASSPSGSSTDTQYF
>NA|NA|TRBJ2-1|TRBV18
TGTGCCAGCTCACCACCGTCCAGGGGAAATGAGCAGTTCTTC
CASSPPSRGNEQFF
>NA|NA|TRBJ1-1|TRBV18
TGTGCCAGCTCACCCAGGAACTCGGACACTGAAGCTTTCTTT
CASSPRNSDTEAFF
>NA|NA|TRBJ1-3|TRBV6-5
TGTGCCAGCAGCTCAGTCTTCTCTGGAAACACCATATATTTT
CASSSVFSGNTIYF
>NA|NA|TRBJ2-2|TRBV5-1
TGCGCCAGCAGCCCAGGACTAACCGGGGAGCTGTTTTTT
CASSPGLTGELFF
>NA|TRBD1|TRBJ2-7|TRBV13
TGTGCCAGCAGCTGGGACAGGGGTTACGAGCAGTACTTC
CASSWDRGYEQYF
>NA|NA|TRBJ1-1|TRBV20-1
TGCAGTGCTTTAGACAGATCGGAAGCTTTCTTT
CSALDRSEAFF
>NA|TRBD1|TRBJ2-2|TRBV7-3
TGTGCCAGCAGCTTAAACGCCAGGGGGCTAAGCGGGGAGCTGTTTTTT
CASSLNARGLSGELFF
>NA|NA|TRBJ2-5|TRBV5-4
TGTGCCAGCAGCTTGGACATCCCAGGGACCCAGTACTTC
CASSLDIPGTQYF
>once|TRBD1|TRBJ1-2|TRBV5-6
TGTGCCAGCAGCCCGAGGTACAGGGGAATGCATGGCTACACCTTC
CASSPRYRGMHGYTF
>NA|TRBD1|TRBJ1-1|TRBV19
TGTGCCAGTAGTCCCTGGACAGGGCCCGAAGCTTTCTTT
CASSPWTGPEAFF
>NA|TRBD1|TRBJ2-3|TRBV4-2
TGTGCCAGCAGCCAGGGGCCGGGACAGGCGGCAGATACGCAGTATTTT
CASSQGPGQAADTQYF
>NA|NA|TRBJ1-6|TRBV27
TGTGCCAGCAGTGCGGGACCGAACTATAATTCACCCCTCCACTTT
CASSAGPNYNSPLHF
>NA|TRBD1|TRBJ2-7|TRBV7-6
TGTGCCAGCAGCTCCAGGGGGCACGAGCAGTACTTC
CASSSRGHEQYF